These 6 T cell receptor beta chains came from one sample sequenced in a study of T-cell reconstitution after alpha-beta-depleted transplantation in children. A library of TCRbeta sequences, prepared with unique molecular identifiers, was generated. A single record per CDR3 protein comes from TCRdb applying MiXCR to the PCR reads. This table has 500,000 to 750,000 distinct CDR3 sequences, 10% to 15% appearing once. The specimen was PBMCs, mostly from graft donor cells, collected 360 days after TCRalphabeta/CD19-depleted stem cell transplant. Source of these receptors: a male patient under 18 who had a stem cell transplant for acute myeloid leukemia, so the T cells may come from the graft donor.

This chain connects TRBV3-1 to TRBJ2-1; D is unclear. There are 12 residues in the CDR3. Per germline, CDR1 LGHDT and CDR2 YNNKEL (reference sequence). Trimming stripped 3 bases from V and 10 bases from J, with 10 bases between. CDR3 sequence: CASSHSLPEQFF. The CDR3 DNA reads TGTGCCAGCAGCCATAGTCTTCCAGAGCAGTTCTTC.

This clonotype has at least ten counts. The chain links TRBV5-6 to TRBJ2-4; 8 positions agree with TRBD2. V was clipped by 0 bases and J by 0 bases; unmatched bases: 8. CDR1 SGHDT and CDR2 YYEEEE come from the germline V gene. The CDR3 spans 18 residues. The CDR3 coding sequence is TGTGCCAGCAGCTTGGCCAGCGGGAGAGATCTAGCCAAAAACATTCAGTACTTC. Its translation: CASSLASGRDLAKNIQYF.

This clonotype showed up just a few times. This chain connects TRBV20-1 to TRBJ2-7, with 8 bases identical to TRBD2. Germline loops: CDR1 DFQATT, CDR2 SNEGSKA (reference sequence). The CDR3 length is 15 residues. Germline trimming cut 0 bases from V and 5 bases from J; bases unmatched to any gene: 9. The CDR3 is CSARDVQREIDEQYF. CDR3 in DNA: TGCAGTGCTAGAGACGTCCAGCGGGAGATCGACGAGCAGTACTTC.

The sample holds many counts of this clonotype. The V gene is TRBV29-1, the J gene TRBJ1-2; 7 bases match TRBD1. V lost 6 bases and J lost 2; bases outside the gene matches: 3. This CDR3 has 12 amino acids. Per germline, CDR1 SQVTM and CDR2 ANQGSEA. Written as DNA, the CDR3 is TGCAGCGTCGCGACAGGGAACTATGGCTACACCTTC. It encodes CSVATGNYGYTF.

This clonotype was detected many times. J is TRBJ2-1 and V is TRBV24-1; no firm D call. CDR3 length: 11 amino acids. The germline gives CDR1 KGHDR, CDR2 SFDVKD. Trimming pared 9 bases from V and 8 bases from J, leaving 10 bases between. The CDR3 loop reads CATSGWDEQFF. The CDR3 region has the DNA TGTGCCACCTCCGGCTGGGATGAGCAGTTCTTC.

The sample holds many counts of this clonotype. The J gene is TRBJ2-1, the V gene TRBV20-1, with 11 bases aligning to TRBD2. The CDR3 has 14 residues. Germline lookup yields CDR1 DFQATT and CDR2 SNEGSKA (reference sequence). V gave up 5 bases and J gave up 5 bases; unmatched junction bases: 5. For the CDR3, the DNA is TGCAGTGCTGGGGGGACTAGCGGCAACAATGAGCAGTTCTTC. Translated, it gives CSAGGTSGNNEQFF.